The 27 T cell receptor beta chains below come from one sample, sequenced in a study of blood T cells in healthy people across ages. Through a sample-barcoded 5' primer and a J-beta primer mix, a second PCR was run for roughly 7 to 11 cycles. From the 5' RACE reads, TCRdb called clonotypes with MiXCR, one entry per CDR3 protein. The sample lists around 1,600,000 distinct CDR3 sequences, approximately 43% occurring once. The sequenced sample consisted of blood. The receptor set was obtained from a woman younger than 35 in good health.

The chain employs TRBV28 and TRBJ1-1; D is uncertain. Looked up from germline, CDR1 is MDHEN and CDR2 is SYDVKM. V lost 7 bases, J lost 0 bases, and 12 bases lay in between. There are 14 residues in the CDR3. The CDR3 DNA reads as TGTGCCAGCACCCATGCCGGCCTGAACACTGAAGCTTTCTTT. Protein product: CASTHAGLNTEAFF.

There are a few counts of this clonotype. The chain recombines TRBV28 with TRBJ2-7; 13 nucleotides agree with TRBD2. The CDR3 spans 15 residues. V shed 6 bases, J shed 0 bases, and the junction held 2 bases outside the gene matches. Germline V gene lookup returns CDR1 MDHEN and CDR2 SYDVKM. CDR3 coding DNA: TGTGCCAGCAGAACTAGCGGGAGGGCCTCCTACGAGCAGTACTTC. The encoded protein is CASRTSGRASYEQYF.

The V gene is TRBV10-2, the J gene TRBJ2-7; 8 bases are shared with TRBD2. The V and J ends lost 5 bases and 6 bases, in that order; junction bases with no gene match: 12. The length of the CDR3 is 15 residues. CDR1 is WSHSY, CDR2 SAAADI, per germline. The CDR3 DNA reads as TGCGCCAGCAGTTTAGCGGGGACGGGATTTATCGAGCAGTACTTC. This sequence encodes CASSLAGTGFIEQYF.

The CDR3 loop is CSARVQGSVYEQYF. In DNA form, the CDR3 reads TGCAGTGCTAGAGTACAGGGATCCGTCTACGAGCAGTACTTC. The V and J genes are TRBV20-1 and TRBJ2-7, with a tentative D call TRBD1 (6 bases). The CDR3 is 14 amino acids. Germline CDR1 DFQATT, CDR2 SNEGSKA (reference sequence). The V gene lost 1 base and the J gene lost 3 bases, with 13 bases spanning the gap.

CDR3 bases: TGCGCCAGCAACCCAGACAGGGTTGCCTCCACAGATACGCAGTATTTT. This codes for CASNPDRVASTDTQYF. The V call is TRBV4-3, the J call TRBJ2-3, with TRBD1 matching over 7 bases. The CDR3 has 16 amino acids. Germline V gene data show CDR1 as LGHNA and CDR2 as YSLEER. The J segment lost 2 bases and the V segment lost 7 bases, leaving 12 bases of the junction unmatched.

This chain joins TRBV16 and TRBJ1-2; D is possibly TRBD1 (5 bases). V lost 2 bases and J lost 5, with 15 bases in between. The CDR3 sequence is 15 residues long. In germline, CDR1 is KGHSY, CDR2 FQNENV. The CDR3 reads CASSQDRGAGYGYTF. The CDR3 DNA is TGTGCCAGCAGCCAAGATAGGGGCGCCGGGTATGGCTACACCTTC.

In DNA form, the CDR3 reads TGTGCCAGTTTAGGTTGGACTGAAGCTTTCTTT. It yields the protein CASLGWTEAFF. The genes are TRBV7-8 and TRBJ1-1; D ambiguous. The CDR3 runs to 11 residues. The V gene lost 9 bases and the J gene lost 5 bases, with 10 bases spanning the gap. CDR1 and CDR2 from the germline V gene are SGHVS and FQNEAQ.

The rearrangement links TRBV20-1 to TRBJ1-1, with 7 bases aligning to TRBD1. V shed 3 bases, J shed 4 bases, and the junction held 8 bases outside the gene matches. Per germline, CDR1 DFQATT and CDR2 SNEGSKA (reference sequence). CDR3 size: 14 residues. The CDR3 nucleotides are TGCAGTGCTAGCCAGGGGGTTAGGGGCACTGAAGCTTTCTTT. As protein: CSASQGVRGTEAFF.

This chain joins TRBV14 and TRBJ2-1; 10 bases are shared with TRBD1. J gave up 5 bases and V 4 bases, and 11 bases lay outside the gene matches. This CDR3 comprises 17 residues. The germline V gene encodes CDR1 SGHDN and CDR2 FVKESK. CDR3 DNA: TGTGCCAGCAGCCCTTTTCTTGGGACAGGGGTCCACAATGAGCAGTTCTTC. Protein product: CASSPFLGTGVHNEQFF.

The chain uses TRBV7-9 and TRBJ1-6; D might be TRBD1 (6 bases). This CDR3 is 12 amino acids long. V lost 5 bases to trimming and J lost 8 bases, with 7 bases between them. In germline, CDR1 is SEHNR, CDR2 FQNEAQ (reference sequence). In DNA, the CDR3 is TGTGCCAGCAGCAGACAGGATTCACCCCTCCACTTT. It encodes CASSRQDSPLHF.

This clonotype showed up just a few times. The chain recombines TRBV29-1 with TRBJ2-3, with TRBD2 matching over 7 bases. Germline V gene data show CDR1 as SQVTM and CDR2 as ANQGSEA. The CDR3 is made up of 13 amino acids. The V and J ends lost 5 bases and 2 bases, in that order; junction bases with no gene match: 4. The CDR3 is CSVLRDYTDTQYF. DNA for the CDR3: TGCAGCGTTCTCCGGGACTACACAGATACGCAGTATTTT.

In this sample, this clonotype turned up many times. The chain employs TRBV10-3 and TRBJ2-7; tentatively, D is TRBD1 (6 bases). The CDR3 runs to 12 residues. V was shortened by 4 bases and J by 5 bases, with 9 bases between the two germline ends. Germline CDR1 and CDR2: ENHRY and SYGVKD. CDR3 in DNA: TGTGCCATCAGTGCACAGGGAAACGAGCAGTACTTC. Amino acid sequence: CAISAQGNEQYF.

The chain combines TRBV2 with TRBJ1-5; D is possibly TRBD1 (5 bases). This CDR3 is built from 14 residues. With 8 bases removed from V and 2 bases from J, the gap between germline ends came to 13 bases. The germline V gene has CDR1 SNHLY and CDR2 FYNNEI. DNA for the CDR3: TGTGCCAGCGTCCGAGGGGCCGGCAATCAGCCCCAGCATTTT. It specifies CASVRGAGNQPQHF.

There are a few counts of this clonotype. The chain uses TRBV4-3 and TRBJ2-1; 8 nucleotides line up with TRBD1. Near its end, the DNA agrees better with TRBJ2-7, so the J call may be wrong. Germline-derived CDR1 and CDR2 are LGHNA and YSLEER. The length of the CDR3 is 17 residues. In DNA, the CDR3 is TGCGCCAGCAGCCAAGACTACGGACAGGGAAACTACAATGAGCAGTACTTC. Amino acids: CASSQDYGQGNYNEQYF.

The chain has TRBV10-1 and TRBJ2-7; D perhaps matches TRBD2 (5 bases). Germline values: CDR1 WNHNN, CDR2 SYGVQD (reference sequence). V was trimmed by 5 bases and J by 3 bases, leaving 11 bases between them. The CDR3 is 13 amino acids. In DNA form, the CDR3 reads TGCGCCAGCAGTTGGGCACGGGGCTACGAGCAGTACTTC. Translated: CASSWARGYEQYF.

In this sample, this clonotype turned up once. The germline gene is not matched at one end of the junction; a read error may be the cause. The genes are TRBV27 and TRBJ1-6, with TRBD1 as a possible D gene (5 bases). CDR3 size: 15 residues. Per germline, CDR1 MNHEY and CDR2 SMNVEV (reference sequence). The CDR3 DNA is TGTGCCAGCAGGGGACGAACAGGTGCTAATTCACCCCCCCACTTT. Its translation is CASRGRTGANSPPHF.

This sequence joins TRBV7-9 and TRBJ2-5, with D possibly TRBD1 on 6 matching bases. The V gene lost 4 bases and the J gene lost 2 bases, with 23 bases spanning the gap. Per germline, CDR1 SEHNR and CDR2 FQNEAQ (reference sequence). This CDR3 region has 18 residues. CDR3 protein: CASSSMQPGTTLQETQYF. The CDR3 DNA reads TGTGCCAGCAGCTCGATGCAACCCGGGACAACCCTGCAAGAGACCCAGTACTTC.

The CDR3 loop is CASSPGRGRTDTQYF. The CDR3 bases are TGTGCCAGCAGTCCAGGACGGGGGCGCACAGATACGCAGTATTTT. The J gene is TRBJ2-3, the V gene TRBV27; perhaps D is TRBD1 or TRBD2 (6 bases each). This CDR3 comprises 15 residues. Looked up from germline, CDR1 is MNHEY and CDR2 is SMNVEV (reference sequence). V dropped 5 bases and J dropped 1 base, with 13 bases sitting between them.

J is TRBJ2-3 and V is TRBV27; D gene unclear. The CDR3 extends over 14 amino acids. Germline CDR1 MNHEY, CDR2 SMNVEV (reference sequence). V shed 6 bases and J shed 6 bases, with 16 bases lying between them. For the CDR3, the DNA is TGTGCCAGCAGCCCCCAAGTGCTAAGTGATACGCAGTATTTT. Translation: CASSPQVLSDTQYF.

The chain uses TRBV3-1 and TRBJ1-5; perhaps TRBD1 as D (5 bases). The V gene lost 5 bases and the J gene lost 3 bases, with 11 bases spanning the gap. Germline loops: CDR1 LGHDT, CDR2 YNNKEL (reference sequence). The CDR3 length is 14 residues. The CDR3 DNA reads as TGTGCCAGCAGCGGCAGGGCCTCCAATCAGCCCCAGCATTTT. This codes for CASSGRASNQPQHF. Full variable domain (outside the CDR3, taken from reference TRBV3-1 and TRBJ1-5): DTAVSQTPKYLVTQMGNDKSIKCEQNLGHDTMYWYKQDSKKFLKIMFSYNNKELIINETVPNRFSPKSPDKAHLNLHINSLELGDSAVYFCASSGRASNQPQHFGDGTRLSIL.

This clonotype was seen a few times. This chain links TRBV7-2 with TRBJ2-5; 8 bases map to TRBD2. The J segment lost 1 base and the V segment lost 2 bases, leaving 12 bases of the junction unmatched. This CDR3 comprises 18 residues. From germline, CDR1 is SGHTA and CDR2 FQGNSA. In nucleotides, the CDR3 is TGTGCCAGCAGCTTAAGATGGGCACTAGCGGCCCTCCAAGAGACCCAGTACTTC. Its translation is CASSLRWALAALQETQYF.

Only a few counts were recorded for this clonotype. This sequence joins TRBV4-3 and TRBJ2-7, with D possibly being TRBD1 (6 bases). Trimming stripped 3 bases from V and 3 bases from J, with 15 bases between. The CDR3 extends over 15 amino acids. Germline assignment: CDR1 LGHNA and CDR2 YSLEER. The CDR3 coding sequence is TGCGCCAGCAGCCAGGGGGACAAGAGTTTCTACGAGCAGTACTTC. This sequence encodes CASSQGDKSFYEQYF.

In this sample, this clonotype turned up once. The chain is built from TRBV7-9 and TRBJ2-4; tentatively, D is TRBD2 (7 bases). V was pared by 4 bases and J by 6 bases, with 13 bases between. This CDR3 comprises 14 residues. Germline V CDR1 and CDR2: SEHNR, FQNEAQ (reference sequence). CDR3 DNA: TGTGCCAGCAGCTCCTCAGGGGAGGGAAACATTCAGTACTTC. Its translation is CASSSSGEGNIQYF.

The chain links TRBV10-3 to TRBJ2-4; D might be TRBD1 (6 bases). Germline V gene data show CDR1 as ENHRY and CDR2 as SYGVKD. The CDR3 totals 16 residues. Trimming took off 4 bases at V and 5 bases at J, with 18 bases between the two ends. The DNA for the CDR3 is TGTGCCATCAGTGTGGGGGCGAAGGGGTCCCAAAACATTCAGTACTTC. It is translated as CAISVGAKGSQNIQYF.

In this sample, this clonotype turned up a few times. The chain carries TRBV4-3 and TRBJ2-7, with 11 bases lining up with TRBD2. V shed 2 bases, J shed 2 bases, and the junction held 14 bases outside the gene matches. The CDR3 sequence is 19 residues long. Germline values: CDR1 LGHNA, CDR2 YSLEER. CDR3 DNA sequence: TGCGCCAGCAGCCAAAGGCTAGCGGGAGGAGGAACCTATACCTACGAGCAGTACTTC. It specifies CASSQRLAGGGTYTYEQYF.

This clonotype was detected once. J is TRBJ2-5 and V is TRBV6-5, with D perhaps TRBD1 (7 bases). V dropped 8 bases and J dropped 9 bases, with 16 bases sitting between them. The CDR3 runs 12 residues. From germline, CDR1 is MNHEY and CDR2 SVGAGI. The CDR3 DNA is TGTGCCAGCCGGGGACTTACAGGGGCCCAGTACTTC. It codes for CASRGLTGAQYF.

This clonotype has a handful of counts. This chain links TRBV30 with TRBJ2-7; D gene unclear. Germline V gene data show CDR1 as GTSNPN and CDR2 as SVGIG (reference sequence). This CDR3 spans 15 amino acids. Between the trimmed V and J ends, which lost 2 bases and 0 bases, there was a span of 14 bases. CDR3 sequence (DNA): TGTGCCTGGAGTATTCCAGGAAAGGCCTCCTACGAGCAGTACTTC. It codes for CAWSIPGKASYEQYF.